The 8 T cell receptor beta chains in this list originate from one sample, sequenced in a study of cytotoxic CD8 clonotypes in ibrutinib-treated CLL. TCRdb's table, derived via immunoSEQ multiplex PCR, lists solely in-frame clones and lacks some. The sample lists hundreds of thousands of clones; roughly 79% were seen once. The specimen comprised PBMCs, sampled before ibrutinib treatment. These TCRs come from a human donor with chronic lymphocytic leukemia.

The chain joins TRBV29-1 to TRBJ2-3; 10 positions agree with TRBD2. The germline CDR1 and CDR2 sequences are SQVTM and ANQGSEA. V shed 1 base, J shed 4 bases, and the junction held 5 bases outside the gene matches. CDR3 length equals 15 residues. This chain's CDR3 is CSVEVAGGGPDTQYF. The CDR3 DNA follows: TGCAGCGTTGAAGTAGCGGGAGGAGGGCCAGATACGCAGTATTTT.

Concerning this clone: At one of its ends the junction is not consistent with the germline gene, which may arise from a read error. CDR3 bases: TGCGCCAGCAGCAAAGAGGTCAGGGATCAGCCCCAGCATTTT. Its protein product is CASSKEVRDQPQHF. The chain carries TRBV4-3 and TRBJ1-5; the D gene is possibly TRBD1 (5 bases). CDR1 and CDR2 from the germline V gene are LGHNA and YSLEER. CDR3 length: 14 residues.

This clone has more than one count but fewer than ten. The chain is built from TRBV5-1 and TRBJ2-1; D tentatively reads TRBD1 or TRBD2 (5 bases each). The CDR3 has 15 residues. Trimming took 1 base from V and 0 from J, leaving 8 bases between them. Germline V gives CDR1 SGHRS, CDR2 YFSETQ. The CDR3 is CASSLLGDSYNEQFF. CDR3 nucleotides: TGCGCCAGCAGCTTGTTGGGGGACTCCTACAATGAGCAGTTCTTC.

The CDR3 is CASSPGGALELFF. The CDR3 DNA reads as TGCGCCAGCAGCCCCGGGGGCGCCTTGGAGCTGTTTTTT. The rearrangement uses TRBV5-1 and TRBJ2-2, with D tentatively TRBD1 or TRBD2 (6 bases each). V was cut by 4 bases and J by 10 bases, with 14 bases left in between. This CDR3 is 13 amino acids long. The germline V gene has CDR1 SGHRS and CDR2 YFSETQ.

The chain combines TRBV28 with TRBJ1-5, with TRBD1 identical over 8 bases. J was trimmed by 0 bases and V by 4 bases; bases with no gene match: 5. The CDR3 sequence is 16 residues long. Looked up from germline, CDR1 is MDHEN and CDR2 is SYDVKM. The CDR3 is CASSYGTGYSNQPQHF. The CDR3, as DNA: TGTGCCAGCAGTTACGGGACAGGCTATAGCAATCAGCCCCAGCATTTT.

This rearrangement joins TRBV7-2 to TRBJ2-1, with 11 nucleotides matching TRBD2. With 2 bases clipped from V and 3 bases from J, the junction kept 3 bases outside the gene matches. The CDR3 has 16 residues. Germline CDR1 SGHTA, CDR2 FQGNSA. CDR3 DNA: TGTGCCAGCAGCTTACTAGCGGGAGGACGCTACAATGAGCAGTTCTTC. This encodes CASSLLAGGRYNEQFF. The variable domain in full, completed from reference TRBV7-2 and TRBJ2-1, reads GAGVSQSPSNKVTEKGKDVELRCDPISGHTALYWYRQSLGQGLEFLIYFQGNSAPDKSGLPSDRFSAERTGGSVSTLTIQRTQQEDSAVYLCASSLLAGGRYNEQFFGPGTRLTVL.

V gene TRBV5-6 combines with J gene TRBJ1-5; 8 positions match TRBD1. The V gene's germline CDR1 is SGHDT and CDR2 YYEEEE. V lost 0 bases, J lost 4 bases, and 6 bases stayed unmatched. The CDR3 is 16 residues long. CDR3 nucleotide sequence: TGTGCCAGCAGCTTGGGACAGGGGCGGAGTAATCAGCCCCAGCATTTT. This codes for CASSLGQGRSNQPQHF.

V is TRBV15 and J is TRBJ2-7, with 8 positions matching TRBD2. With 1 base clipped from V and 6 bases from J, the junction kept 5 bases outside the gene matches. Germline V lookup: CDR1 LNHNV, CDR2 YYDKDF (reference sequence). The CDR3 sequence is 14 residues long. The CDR3 DNA sequence: TGTGCCACCAGCAGAGTGCGGGAGGTCTCCGAGCAGTACTTC. As protein: CATSRVREVSEQYF.